Sequencing of this T cell receptor beta chain was carried out in a study of cytomegalovirus exposure and HLA in healthy donors. Overall study findings and caveats: In a later analysis, productive TCRs from donors in an Asian-associated ancestry cluster reportedly carried fewer N-insertions than the cohort mean. Owing to their indistinguishability, certain V segments, notably TRBV6-2 and TRBV6-3, were excluded.

PCR employed 60 Vbeta and 13 Jbeta primers. Generated by immunoSEQ multiplex PCR, the TCRdb table keeps only in-frame clones and is missing some. The sample lists under 200,000 clones, approximately 79% occurring once. The CDR3 covers 16 residues. Germline V gives CDR1 SGHTA, CDR2 FQGNSA. V was cut by 1 base and J by 6 bases, with 19 bases left in between. In the case of this clone: The target antigen is unknown.

Sequencing used PBMCs. V is TRBV7-2 and J is TRBJ2-7, with D perhaps matching TRBD1 (8 bases). The receptor was derived from a man over 45 in good health and CMV-seropositive. Here the CDR3 reads CASSLGGGQVYREQYF. The CDR3 DNA is TGTGCCAGCAGCTTAGGGGGGGGACAGGTGTACCGCGAGCAGTACTTC.